The 5 T cell receptor beta chains below were found in one sample sequenced in a study of blood T cell repertoires in COVID-19. Method: immunoSEQ multiplex PCR; TCRdb's copy keeps in-frame clones and lacks some. This table has around 130,000 clones, roughly 88% appearing once. Sequencing was carried out using peripheral blood. These receptors were collected from a man aged 55 to 69 with active or convalescent COVID-19.

V and J are TRBV24-1 and TRBJ2-2; 9 positions agree with TRBD1. Germline CDR1 KGHDR, CDR2 SFDVKD. V lost 4 bases, J lost 1 base, and 6 bases stayed unmatched. The CDR3 is 17 amino acids. Here the CDR3 DNA reads TGTGCCACCAGTGAATCCGGGACAGGGATGAACACCGGGGAGCTGTTTTTT. Protein sequence: CATSESGTGMNTGELFF.

The V gene is TRBV10-2, the J gene TRBJ2-5; no clear D. The CDR3 is 12 amino acids. Germline CDR1 and CDR2: WSHSY and SAAADI. Trimming took off 4 bases at V and 2 bases at J, with 5 bases between the two ends. As DNA, the CDR3 is TGCGCCAGCAGTGCACAGCAAGAGACCCAGTACTTC. It translates to CASSAQQETQYF.

V and J are TRBV10-1 and TRBJ2-1; D unresolved. Trimming cost V 0 bases and J 6 bases, with 9 bases left between them. This CDR3 is 14 amino acids long. Germline V lookup: CDR1 WNHNN, CDR2 SYGVQD (reference sequence). This CDR3 is CASSESGVGNEQFF. CDR3 nucleotides: TGCGCCAGCAGTGAGTCTGGAGTTGGCAATGAGCAGTTCTTC.

V gene TRBV7-9 combines with J gene TRBJ2-5, with D tentatively TRBD2 (6 bases). Trimming cost V 3 bases and J 1 base, with 12 bases left between them. The germline CDR1 and CDR2 sequences are SEHNR and FQNEAQ (reference sequence). The CDR3 is 15 residues long. CDR3 nucleotide sequence: TGTGCCAGCAGCTTGGGGGGAACACTCCAAGAGACCCAGTACTTC. It specifies CASSLGGTLQETQYF.

This chain uses TRBV19 with TRBJ2-1, with 7 positions matching TRBD2. The CDR3 contains 17 residues. The germline gives CDR1 LNHDA, CDR2 SQIVND (reference sequence). Germline trimming cut 0 bases from V and 10 bases from J; bases unmatched to any gene: 15. CDR3 sequence reads: CASSIDLTGLKSSEQFF. CDR3 bases: TGTGCCAGTAGTATAGATCTTACGGGACTAAAATCTTCCGAGCAGTTCTTC.